The 11 T cell receptor beta chains below come from one sample, sequenced in a study of blood T cell repertoires in COVID-19. The table came from immunoSEQ multiplex PCR; TCRdb's copy has only in-frame clones and leaves some out. The sample carries some 200,000 clones, around 80% recorded once. The sequenced sample was peripheral blood. The receptors derive from a woman in her 30s with COVID-19, enrolled during active disease.

The chain joins TRBV7-2 to TRBJ1-5; tentatively, D is TRBD1 (5 bases). V was shortened by 5 bases and J by 5 bases, with 22 bases between the two germline ends. CDR1 SGHTA and CDR2 FQGNSA come from the germline V gene. The CDR3 totals 17 residues. CDR3 DNA sequence: TGTGCCAGCAGCCAACGGGGGACCGGACGGACCGATCAGCCCCAGCATTTT. Translated, it gives CASSQRGTGRTDQPQHF.

The chain carries TRBV6-5 and TRBJ1-2; 7 nucleotides align to TRBD1. CDR3 length equals 12 residues. CDR1 is MNHEY and CDR2 is SVGAGI in the germline V gene. V shed 2 bases, J shed 8 bases, and the junction held 2 bases outside the gene matches. The CDR3 protein is CASSYRGLGYTF. CDR3 in DNA: TGTGCCAGCAGTTACAGGGGGCTGGGCTACACCTTC.

This clone was seen a few times. The chain carries TRBV7-2 and TRBJ2-7; 10 bases align to TRBD2. V lost 4 bases and J lost 4; bases outside the gene matches: 7. The CDR3 runs to 15 residues. The V gene's germline CDR1 is SGHTA and CDR2 FQGNSA. CDR3 amino acids: CASSSGTSVLYEQYF. The DNA for the CDR3 is TGTGCCAGCAGCTCCGGGACTAGCGTGCTATACGAGCAGTACTTC.

The genes are TRBV5-1 and TRBJ1-1; perhaps TRBD1 as D (5 bases). The CDR3 contains 15 residues. Trimming shortened V by 0 bases and J by 5 bases, and 14 bases separated the two germline ends. CDR1 is SGHRS and CDR2 is YFSETQ in the germline V gene. The CDR3 coding sequence is TGCGCCAGCAGCTTGGCCCCAGGGATAAGGACTGAAGCTTTCTTT. The encoded protein is CASSLAPGIRTEAFF.

The chain joins TRBV2 to TRBJ1-1, with a weak D call TRBD1 (6 bases). V lost 5 bases and J lost 7, with 17 bases in between. CDR3 size: 14 residues. CDR1 SNHLY and CDR2 FYNNEI come from the germline V gene. The CDR3 spells CASSSQGPGLEAFF. CDR3 bases: TGTGCCAGCAGTTCACAGGGACCCGGGCTTGAAGCTTTCTTT.

This clone was found once. V usage is TRBV30 and J usage is TRBJ2-5, with a tentative D call TRBD2 (5 bases). V was trimmed by 1 base and J by 2 bases, leaving 11 bases between them. This CDR3 is 14 amino acids long. The germline gives CDR1 GTSNPN, CDR2 SVGIG (reference sequence). The CDR3 region has the DNA TGTGCCTGGAGTGGGACTTACCAGCAAGAGACCCAGTACTTC. It codes for CAWSGTYQQETQYF.

The chain employs TRBV23-1 and TRBJ2-5; D is perhaps TRBD1 (5 bases). TRBV23-1 is identified as an open reading frame with a role that is uncertain. There are 14 residues in the CDR3. Trimming shortened V by 3 bases and J by 4 bases, and 12 bases separated the two germline ends. DNA for the CDR3: TGCGCCAGCAGTCAGGACACCGAACGAGAGACCCAGTACTTC. Amino acids: CASSQDTERETQYF.

The chain recombines TRBV4-3 with TRBJ1-5; D is unclear. Trimming took 4 bases from V and 7 from J, leaving 20 bases between them. The CDR3 extends over 16 amino acids. Germline-derived CDR1 and CDR2 are LGHNA and YSLEER. CDR3 region: CASSPQVLGAGQPQHF. CDR3 nucleotides: TGCGCCAGCAGCCCGCAAGTGTTGGGTGCGGGGCAGCCCCAGCATTTT.

This clone has only a few counts. J is TRBJ2-7 and V is TRBV6-6; no definite D call. The CDR3 has 13 amino acids. Deletions cut 4 bases from V and 5 bases from J, with 12 bases between. Germline V gene data show CDR1 as MNHNY and CDR2 as SVGAGI (reference sequence). This chain's CDR3 is CASSFAPRDEQYF. CDR3 nucleotides: TGTGCCAGCAGTTTCGCTCCCCGGGACGAGCAGTACTTC.

The V and J genes are TRBV6-6 and TRBJ1-5; no firm D call. CDR1 is MNHNY and CDR2 is SVGAGI in the germline V gene (reference sequence). Trimming removed 7 bases at V and 10 bases at J, with 17 bases between. This CDR3 is 13 amino acids long. CDR3 DNA sequence: TGTGCCAGCACCTCCGGAGGGAACGAACCCCAGCATTTT. Its translation is CASTSGGNEPQHF.

The chain links TRBV18 to TRBJ2-5; tentatively, D is TRBD2 (5 bases). This CDR3 comprises 15 residues. V gave up 2 bases and J gave up 4 bases, with 14 bases separating them. Germline CDR1 is KGHSH and CDR2 is LQKENI. The CDR3 loop reads CASSPREAAAETQYF. The CDR3, as DNA: TGTGCCAGCTCACCAAGAGAAGCGGCGGCAGAGACCCAGTACTTC.